Presented here are 10 T cell receptor beta chains from one specimen sequenced in a study of cytomegalovirus exposure and HLA in healthy donors. Primers included in the PCR were 60 Vbeta and 13 Jbeta primers. Assay used: immunoSEQ multiplex PCR; TCRdb lists only in-frame clones, some missing. The repertoire holds some 110,000 clones, about 86% seen once, with 3% to 5% in the top ten. The sample comprised PBMCs. All receptors come from a woman between 25 and 40 years old in good health and CMV-seronegative.

This chain links TRBV7-2 with TRBJ2-7; possibly TRBD2 for D (5 bases). The CDR3 contains 13 residues. CDR1 and CDR2 from the germline V gene are SGHTA and FQGNSA. V lost 4 bases to trimming and J lost 3 bases, with 10 bases between them. The CDR3 loop is CASSYSSGYEQYF. CDR3 DNA: TGTGCCAGCAGCTACTCAAGCGGCTACGAGCAGTACTTC.

The chain recombines TRBV5-1 with TRBJ2-1, with a tentative D call TRBD2 (6 bases). V shed 5 bases and J shed 0 bases, with 12 bases lying between them. CDR3 length: 15 residues. CDR1 and CDR2 from the germline V gene are SGHRS and YFSETQ. The CDR3: CASRTGGSSYNEQFF. The CDR3 DNA reads TGCGCCAGCAGGACCGGGGGAAGCTCCTACAATGAGCAGTTCTTC.

The chain carries TRBV28 and TRBJ2-3, with D tentatively TRBD2 (5 bases). This CDR3 comprises 13 residues. Per germline, CDR1 MDHEN and CDR2 SYDVKM. Deletions cut 11 bases from V and 0 bases from J, with 12 bases between. CDR3 sequence: CAWRSGSTDTQYF. The CDR3 coding sequence is TGTGCCTGGAGGTCAGGAAGCACAGATACGCAGTATTTT.

This sequence joins TRBV28 and TRBJ2-4; TRBD2 is a possible D gene (5 bases). The CDR3 contains 15 residues. Trimming removed 3 bases from V and 0 bases from J, with 9 bases in between. Looked up from germline, CDR1 is MDHEN and CDR2 is SYDVKM. DNA of the CDR3: TGTGCCAGCAGTTTTTATGAGGGAGCCAAAAACATTCAGTACTTC. Translated: CASSFYEGAKNIQYF.

The chain uses TRBV7-9 and TRBJ2-5, with D possibly TRBD1 on 5 matching bases. Germline CDR1 SEHNR, CDR2 FQNEAQ (reference sequence). This CDR3 spans 15 amino acids. The V end was cut by 5 bases, the J end by 3 bases, with 16 bases between. DNA for the CDR3: TGTGCCAGCAGCCCCTCATCAGGGCTAGAAGAGACCCAGTACTTC. As protein: CASSPSSGLEETQYF.

J is TRBJ1-1 and V is TRBV28, with 10 positions matching TRBD1. This CDR3 has 15 residues. Germline V gives CDR1 MDHEN, CDR2 SYDVKM. With V trimmed by 7 bases and J by 4 bases, 9 bases remained unmatched. In DNA form, the CDR3 reads TGTGCCAGCACTAAATGGACAGGGGGGGTCACTGAAGCTTTCTTT. It codes for CASTKWTGGVTEAFF.

J is TRBJ1-3 and V is TRBV7-2; 7 bases fit TRBD1. V lost 7 bases to trimming and J lost 0 bases; unmatched junction nucleotides: 9. The CDR3 extends over 16 amino acids. The germline V gene has CDR1 SGHTA and CDR2 FQGNSA. The CDR3 nucleotides are TGTGCCAGCACCCGGACAGGCCTTTCCTCTGGAAACACCATATATTTT. This gives the protein CASTRTGLSSGNTIYF.

The chain joins TRBV27 to TRBJ2-7; TRBD1 agrees at 9 bases. Germline assignment: CDR1 MNHEY and CDR2 SMNVEV (reference sequence). Trimming took 4 bases from V and 2 from J; bases not matched to a gene: 9. The length of the CDR3 is 16 residues. DNA for the CDR3: TGTGCCAGCAGTTCCCCCGGGACAGGGAGGACCTACGAGCAGTACTTC. Translated, it gives CASSSPGTGRTYEQYF.

The table lists this clone with a few counts. The CDR3 region is CASRSGGGYEQYF. In DNA form, the CDR3 reads TGTGCCAGCAGGTCCGGCGGTGGGTACGAGCAGTACTTC. The genes are TRBV5-4 and TRBJ2-7; D unresolved. The CDR3 spans 13 residues. V was trimmed by 5 bases and J by 4 bases, leaving 13 bases between them. Germline V CDR1 and CDR2: SGHNT, YYREEE (reference sequence).

This rearrangement joins TRBV7-2 to TRBJ2-5; TRBD2 matches 8 bases. The V segment lost 5 bases and the J segment 2 bases; nucleotides outside the gene matches: 13. Germline assignment: CDR1 SGHTA and CDR2 FQGNSA. The CDR3 totals 17 residues. CDR3 sequence: CASSPYGLAAVQETQYF. As DNA, the CDR3 is TGTGCCAGCAGCCCATACGGACTAGCAGCCGTTCAAGAGACCCAGTACTTC. Supplemented by reference TRBV7-2 and TRBJ2-5, the full variable domain reads GAGVSQSPSNKVTEKGKDVELRCDPISGHTALYWYRQSLGQGLEFLIYFQGNSAPDKSGLPSDRFSAERTGGSVSTLTIQRTQQEDSAVYLCASSPYGLAAVQETQYFGPGTRLLVL.